This TCR beta chain emerged from a study of tumor-infiltrating lymphocytes in primary liver carcinoma. Whole-study context: Primary liver carcinoma, confirmed by histopathology, was surgically resected. Ages ranged from 30 to 69, with HCC or mixed HCC-cholangiocarcinoma. Study results and limitations: Less overlap was seen in tumor-adjacent and tumor-blood pairs than in tumor region pairs.

Concerning this clonotype itself: The antigen is unknown.

TCR beta cDNA came from roughly 550 ng total RNA, primed with a constant-region primer. Library construction for TCR beta comprised three nested multiplex PCR rounds performed with slightly modified ARM-PCR. Researchers ran the first two PCR rounds for roughly 10 cycles each with TRBV1-TRBV30 forward primers and a C-beta reverse primer. TCRdb reprocessed the multiplex PCR reads with MiXCR, giving one entry per CDR3 protein. This sample has almost 200,000 distinct CDR3 sequences, with around 60% found just once. Germline DNA was also extracted, while the blood RNA originated from unsorted whole blood. What was collected before surgery was roughly 4 milliliters of peripheral blood. Looked up from germline, CDR1 is SNHLY and CDR2 is FYNNEI. The V end was cut by 7 bases, the J end by 15 bases, with 16 bases between. The CDR3 spans 11 residues.

This receptor was taken from a woman aged 60-75 years with primary liver carcinoma and hepatitis B virus infection. Sequencing input: peripheral blood. The V gene is TRBV2, the J gene TRBJ2-1, with TRBD2 as a possible D gene (6 bases). The CDR3 bases are TGTGCCAGCACCGAGACTAGGTCGGTGTTCTTC. Translated: CASTETRSVFF.